These 32 T cell receptor beta chains originate from one sample sequenced in a study of shared clonotypes between healthy human individuals. CD45RO-negative, CCR7-selected cells formed the naive CD8 fraction, which excluded terminally differentiated effector memory CD45RA+ cells. Profiling relied on immunoSEQ multiplex PCR, and the TCRdb table lists in-frame clones only, not all of them. The sample lists a few million clones, 80% to 95% occurring once. The source material was naive CD8+ T cells from PBMCs. The source of these receptors is a young man in good health. Some clones in this sample may be carry-over from other donors' samples.

CDR3 bases: TGTGCCAGCCTCCGGGGGAACGAGCAGTACTTC. Translation gives CASLRGNEQYF. The chain joins TRBV27 to TRBJ2-7; TRBD2 is a possible D gene (6 bases). This CDR3 is 11 amino acids long. Germline CDR1 MNHEY, CDR2 SMNVEV (reference sequence). Trimming took off 8 bases at V and 5 bases at J, with 10 bases between the two ends.

The chain has TRBV4-2 and TRBJ1-2; a possible D gene is TRBD1 (5 bases). V was shortened by 0 bases and J by 4 bases, with 27 bases between the two germline ends. The length of the CDR3 is 20 residues. Germline V gene sequence: CDR1 LGHNA, CDR2 YNFKEQ. The CDR3 bases are TGTGCCAGCAGCCAAGATTCCAATACGGCGGGGGATCGCACTCCCTATGGCTACACCTTC. As protein: CASSQDSNTAGDRTPYGYTF.

V is TRBV6-5 and J is TRBJ2-3; 8 positions match TRBD2. The V segment lost 6 bases and the J segment 3 bases; nucleotides outside the gene matches: 8. Germline V lookup: CDR1 MNHEY, CDR2 SVGAGI. This CDR3 comprises 15 residues. CDR3 sequence reads: CASSLGRALTDTQYF. Written as DNA, the CDR3 is TGTGCCAGCAGCCTCGGGAGGGCCTTGACAGATACGCAGTATTTT.

The rearrangement uses TRBV11-3 and TRBJ2-1, with TRBD2 as a possible D gene (6 bases). Germline values: CDR1 SGHNT, CDR2 YENEEA. V lost 1 base to trimming and J lost 3 bases, with 16 bases between them. This CDR3 region has 17 residues. The CDR3 is CASSLGRLGSYYNEQFF. The CDR3 DNA reads as TGTGCCAGCAGCTTAGGCCGACTAGGGAGCTACTACAATGAGCAGTTCTTC. Together with reference TRBV11-3 and TRBJ2-1, the CDR3 gives the full variable domain: EAGVVQSPRYKIIEKKQPVAFWCNPISGHNTLYWYLQNLGQGPELLIRYENEEAVDDSQLPKDRFSAERLKGVDSTLKIQPAELGDSAVYLCASSLGRLGSYYNEQFFGPGTRLTVL.

A note on this clone: Different DNA sequences within this sample yield the same CDR3. The chain has TRBV11-2 and TRBJ2-2; 8 bases match TRBD2. Germline V gene data show CDR1 as SGHAT and CDR2 as FQNNGV. The CDR3 has 17 amino acids. V shed 0 bases and J 3 bases; nucleotides not matched to a gene: 6. The CDR3 DNA follows: TGTGCCAGCAGCTTAGATCTAGGACTAGCAGACACCGGGGAGCTGTTTTTT. Its protein is CASSLDLGLADTGELFF.

As DNA, the CDR3 is TGTGCCAGCAGCCCGGGACAGAGCCACTGGAGCTACGAGCAGTACTTC. Amino acids: CASSPGQSHWSYEQYF. V usage is TRBV11-2 and J usage is TRBJ2-7, with 7 bases that match TRBD1. Germline CDR1 reads SGHAT; CDR2 reads FQNNGV. V was clipped by 5 bases and J by 3 bases; unmatched bases: 13. The CDR3 contains 16 residues. The whole variable domain, filled in from reference TRBV11-2 and TRBJ2-7, reads EAGVAQSPRYKIIEKRQSVAFWCNPISGHATLYWYQQILGQGPKLLIQFQNNGVVDDSQLPKDRFSAERLKGVDSTLKIQPAKLEDSAVYLCASSPGQSHWSYEQYFGPGTRLTVT.

The V call is TRBV10-1, the J call TRBJ1-3; unclear D gene. This CDR3 contains 17 residues. Trimming cost V 5 bases and J 0 bases, with 17 bases left between them. Germline CDR1 reads WNHNN; CDR2 reads SYGVQD (reference sequence). The CDR3 sequence is CASSLEAIASSGNTIYF. The CDR3 DNA reads as TGCGCCAGCAGTTTGGAAGCCATAGCATCCTCTGGAAACACCATATATTTT.

This clone was seen a few times. The DNA of the CDR3 is TGTGCCAGCAGCGAGGGCAGGGCCACTGAAGCTTTCTTT. As protein: CASSEGRATEAFF. V and J are TRBV7-9 and TRBJ1-1, with D possibly TRBD1 on 5 matching bases. Germline V gene data show CDR1 as SEHNR and CDR2 as FQNEAQ (reference sequence). The ends were cut back, 5 bases at V and 4 bases at J, with 11 bases in the middle. CDR3 size: 13 residues. The variable domain in full, completed from reference TRBV7-9 and TRBJ1-1, reads DTGVSQNPRHKITKRGQNVTFRCDPISEHNRLYWYRQTLGQGPEFLTYFQNEAQLEKSRLLSDRFSAERPKGSFSTLEIQRTEQGDSAMYLCASSEGRATEAFFGQGTRLTVV.

The chain uses TRBV27 and TRBJ2-5, with D tentatively TRBD1 (5 bases). CDR1 and CDR2 (germline): MNHEY, SMNVEV (reference sequence). V lost 5 bases and J 7 bases, leaving 17 bases between the germline ends. The CDR3 runs to 14 residues. CDR3 nucleotide sequence: TGTGCCAGCAGTACGAAACGACAGCAGGGGACCCAGTACTTC. It yields the protein CASSTKRQQGTQYF.

The chain links TRBV18 to TRBJ2-1, with D possibly matching TRBD2 (6 bases). Trimming took 4 bases from V and 9 from J, leaving 16 bases between them. This CDR3 has 14 residues. CDR1 is KGHSH and CDR2 is LQKENI in the germline V gene. The chain's CDR3 is CASSQEPGLSEQFF. CDR3 nucleotide sequence: TGTGCCAGCTCACAGGAGCCGGGACTTAGTGAGCAGTTCTTC.

This clone was detected once. The rearrangement uses TRBV5-1 and TRBJ2-1; 8 bases line up with TRBD1. V lost 4 bases and J lost 8; bases outside the gene matches: 11. From germline, CDR1 is SGHRS and CDR2 YFSETQ. The CDR3 totals 15 residues. The CDR3 bases are TGCGCCAGCAGCCCCGGTAGGACAGGGATCGATGAGCAGTTCTTC. Encoded protein: CASSPGRTGIDEQFF.

This clone came up once. The V gene is TRBV28, the J gene TRBJ1-5, with D possibly matching TRBD1 (5 bases). This CDR3 is built from 17 residues. Trimming stripped 2 bases from V and 0 bases from J, with 14 bases between. Germline V gives CDR1 MDHEN, CDR2 SYDVKM. DNA of the CDR3: TGTGCCAGCAGTTTAGTAAGGGGCCCCTATAGCAATCAGCCCCAGCATTTT. It encodes CASSLVRGPYSNQPQHF. Based on the CDR3 plus reference TRBV28 and TRBJ1-5, the full variable domain is DVKVTQSSRYLVKRTGEKVFLECVQDMDHENMFWYRQDPGLGLRLIYFSYDVKMKEKGDIPEGYSVSREKKERFSLILESASTNQTSMYLCASSLVRGPYSNQPQHFGDGTRLSIL.

V and J are TRBV5-1 and TRBJ1-2; no clear D. CDR3 length: 11 residues. The V gene lost 0 bases and the J gene lost 8 bases, with 5 bases spanning the gap. Germline values: CDR1 SGHRS, CDR2 YFSETQ. The CDR3 spells CASSLGSGYTF. The CDR3, as DNA: TGCGCCAGCAGCTTGGGATCGGGCTACACCTTC. The whole variable domain, remainder taken from reference TRBV5-1 and TRBJ1-2, is KAGVTQTPRYLIKTRGQQVTLSCSPISGHRSVSWYQQTPGQGLQFLFEYFSETQRNKGNFPGRFSGRQFSNSRSEMNVSTLELGDSALYLCASSLGSGYTFGSGTRLTVV.

The rearrangement links TRBV9 to TRBJ2-7; D may correspond to TRBD1 or TRBD2 (6 bases each). The CDR3 length is 15 residues. The V end was cut by 4 bases, the J end by 5 bases, with 19 bases between. CDR1 is SGDLS and CDR2 is YYNGEE in the germline V gene. As DNA, the CDR3 is TGTGCCAGCAGCCCGGGGGCAGGGGCTGTCCACGAGCAGTACTTC. This sequence encodes CASSPGAGAVHEQYF.

The table lists this clone with a count of one. The V and J genes are TRBV5-1 and TRBJ1-4; no clear D gene. Germline CDR1 and CDR2: SGHRS and YFSETQ. This CDR3 comprises 15 residues. V was pared by 4 bases and J by 5 bases, with 15 bases between. The CDR3 loop reads CASSLHGSENEKLFF. CDR3 DNA sequence: TGCGCCAGCAGCCTTCACGGGAGCGAAAATGAAAAACTGTTTTTT. Filled out from reference TRBV5-1 and TRBJ1-4, the complete variable domain reads KAGVTQTPRYLIKTRGQQVTLSCSPISGHRSVSWYQQTPGQGLQFLFEYFSETQRNKGNFPGRFSGRQFSNSRSEMNVSTLELGDSALYLCASSLHGSENEKLFFGSGTQLSVL.

This clone was recorded only once. The chain employs TRBV18 and TRBJ2-2, with 7 bases aligning to TRBD1. The CDR3 extends over 15 amino acids. Unmatched junction bases numbered 3, after V lost 4 bases and J lost 1 base. The germline CDR1 and CDR2 sequences are KGHSH and LQKENI. CDR3 sequence: CASSLDRLNTGELFF. The DNA of the CDR3 is TGTGCCAGCTCACTGGACAGGCTGAACACCGGGGAGCTGTTTTTT.

The rearrangement joins TRBV30 to TRBJ2-5; D call uncertain. This CDR3 region has 12 residues. The germline CDR1 and CDR2 sequences are GTSNPN and SVGIG (reference sequence). Between the trimmed V and J ends, which lost 0 bases and 11 bases, there was a span of 13 bases. The CDR3 is CAWSVLLPEQYF. The CDR3 DNA reads TGTGCCTGGAGTGTACTTCTCCCGGAGCAGTACTTC.

The rearrangement joins TRBV7-6 to TRBJ2-1; 11 bases agree with TRBD2. In germline, CDR1 is SGHVS, CDR2 FNYEAQ. This CDR3 has 15 amino acids. V shed 2 bases and J 6 bases; nucleotides not matched to a gene: 3. Here the CDR3 DNA reads TGTGCCAGCAGCTTAACCCTAGCGGGAGGCAATGAGCAGTTCTTC. Translation: CASSLTLAGGNEQFF.

The V and J genes are TRBV6-5 and TRBJ2-7; TRBD1 might be the D (6 bases). Per the germline V gene, CDR1 is MNHEY and CDR2 is SVGAGI. The V gene lost 2 bases and the J gene lost 0 bases, with 8 bases spanning the gap. There are 14 residues in the CDR3. CDR3 nucleotide sequence: TGTGCCAGCAGTTACGGGGACAACTCCTACGAGCAGTACTTC. Translation: CASSYGDNSYEQYF.

The V and J genes are TRBV27 and TRBJ1-5; D is possibly TRBD1 (5 bases). V gave up 6 bases and J gave up 6 bases, with 30 bases separating them. The germline gives CDR1 MNHEY, CDR2 SMNVEV (reference sequence). The CDR3 sequence is 19 residues long. The CDR3 here is CASRREGISAGRFFQPQHF. CDR3 bases: TGTGCCAGCAGGCGAGAGGGTATCTCCGCAGGGCGATTCTTTCAGCCCCAGCATTTT.

The genes are TRBV13 and TRBJ2-5; 10 bases map to TRBD2. Trimming cost V 5 bases and J 5 bases; bases outside gene matches: 8. This CDR3 contains 15 residues. Per the germline V gene, CDR1 is PRHDT and CDR2 is FYEKMQ (reference sequence). CDR3 residues: CASSTIAGGGETQYF. The CDR3 nucleotides are TGTGCCAGCAGCACCATAGCGGGAGGTGGGGAGACCCAGTACTTC. Full variable domain (rest looked up from reference TRBV13 and TRBJ2-5): AAGVIQSPRHLIKEKRETATLKCYPIPRHDTVYWYQQGPGQDPQFLISFYEKMQSDKGSIPDRFSAQQFSDYHSELNMSSLELGDSALYFCASSTIAGGGETQYFGPGTRLLVL.

CDR3 nucleotide sequence: TGCGCCAGCAGCCAAGACAGGGAAAAACTGTTTTTT. Its protein is CASSQDREKLFF. This chain joins TRBV4-3 and TRBJ1-4, with D hard to call. The V gene's germline CDR1 is LGHNA and CDR2 YSLEER. V lost 0 bases and J lost 8, with 4 bases in between. The CDR3 is 12 residues long.

The chain recombines TRBV5-1 with TRBJ2-2; weak D call: TRBD2 (6 bases). Germline-derived CDR1 and CDR2 are SGHRS and YFSETQ. The germline V and J ends were trimmed by 5 bases and 4 bases, with 18 bases remaining between them. The CDR3 contains 16 residues. CDR3 DNA: TGCGCCAGCAGTCCGGACGCCGGGGGTGGCACCGGGGAGCTGTTTTTT. It codes for CASSPDAGGGTGELFF.

In this sample, this clone turned up once. V gene TRBV27 combines with J gene TRBJ2-3, with 7 bases that match TRBD1. The germline V gene has CDR1 MNHEY and CDR2 SMNVEV (reference sequence). J gave up 2 bases and V 5 bases, and 4 bases lay outside the gene matches. This CDR3 has 14 amino acids. The chain's CDR3 is CASSIGTVTDTQYF. CDR3 coding DNA: TGTGCCAGCAGTATCGGGACAGTCACAGATACGCAGTATTTT.

This sequence joins TRBV7-6 and TRBJ2-5; 9 positions match TRBD1. Germline CDR1 and CDR2: SGHVS and FNYEAQ. V was pared by 3 bases and J by 5 bases, with 16 bases of the junction left unmatched. There are 18 residues in the CDR3. The CDR3 DNA is TGTGCCAGCAGCTTTTGGAGCGTATTACAGGGGGCAGCGGAGACCCAGTACTTC. Translation: CASSFWSVLQGAAETQYF. The entire variable domain, with the rest obtained from reference TRBV7-6 and TRBJ2-5, is as follows: GAGVSQSPRYKVTKRGQDVALRCDPISGHVSLYWYRQALGQGPEFLTYFNYEAQQDKSGLPNDRFSAERPEGSISTLTIQRTEQRDSAMYRCASSFWSVLQGAAETQYFGPGTRLLVL.

V gene TRBV7-9 combines with J gene TRBJ1-1, with D possibly being TRBD1 (5 bases). CDR3 length equals 11 residues. Trimming cost V 7 bases and J 5 bases, with 8 bases left between them. CDR1 is SEHNR and CDR2 is FQNEAQ in the germline V gene (reference sequence). CDR3: CASTEGTEAFF. As DNA, the CDR3 is TGTGCCAGCACCGAGGGGACTGAAGCTTTCTTT.

V usage is TRBV7-6 and J usage is TRBJ2-3; TRBD2 aligns across 12 bases. The germline gives CDR1 SGHVS, CDR2 FNYEAQ. V shed 2 bases and J 4 bases; nucleotides not matched to a gene: 7. This CDR3 has 17 amino acids. The CDR3 region has the DNA TGTGCCAGCAGCTTACTAGCGGGAGGGCCTAAGGCAGATACGCAGTATTTT. It encodes CASSLLAGGPKADTQYF.

The rearrangement uses TRBV10-2 and TRBJ2-1; 10 bases agree with TRBD1. This CDR3 has 13 amino acids. Germline V gene sequence: CDR1 WSHSY, CDR2 SAAADI. The V segment lost 7 bases and the J segment 8 bases; nucleotides outside the gene matches: 5. CDR3 DNA sequence: TGCGCCAGCATGACAGGGGGCTTTTATGAGCAGTTCTTC. This gives the protein CASMTGGFYEQFF.

This chain joins TRBV7-9 and TRBJ2-1; 11 nucleotides align to TRBD2. The CDR3 spans 16 residues. V lost 5 bases to trimming and J lost 4 bases; unmatched junction nucleotides: 7. Germline V lookup: CDR1 SEHNR, CDR2 FQNEAQ (reference sequence). As DNA, the CDR3 is TGTGCCAGCAGCACCCGACTAGCGGGATTGTACAATGAGCAGTTCTTC. Its protein product is CASSTRLAGLYNEQFF.

The CDR3 is CASRGLTGIPGGTEAFF. CDR3 nucleotides: TGTGCCAGCAGGGGTCTGACAGGGATACCGGGTGGCACTGAAGCTTTCTTT. The chain has TRBV28 and TRBJ1-1, with 7 bases lining up with TRBD1. V trimming: 6 bases; J trimming: 4 bases; junction bases outside the gene matches: 17. The CDR3 is 17 residues long. The V gene's germline CDR1 is MDHEN and CDR2 SYDVKM.

J is TRBJ2-7 and V is TRBV4-1; TRBD1 aligns across 7 bases. This CDR3 has 14 amino acids. The V gene's germline CDR1 is MGHRA and CDR2 YSYEKL. With V trimmed by 3 bases and J by 3 bases, 5 bases remained unmatched. The CDR3 spells CASSQVGTVYEQYF. The CDR3, as DNA: TGCGCCAGCAGCCAGGTCGGGACAGTCTACGAGCAGTACTTC.

The rearrangement uses TRBV7-9 and TRBJ1-4; D unresolved. CDR1 SEHNR and CDR2 FQNEAQ come from the germline V gene (reference sequence). The CDR3 runs 13 residues. Trimming took off 6 bases at V and 8 bases at J, with 13 bases between the two ends. CDR3 DNA sequence: TGTGCCAGCAGAGCAGACGGTAGGGAAAAACTGTTTTTT. Its translation: CASRADGREKLFF.